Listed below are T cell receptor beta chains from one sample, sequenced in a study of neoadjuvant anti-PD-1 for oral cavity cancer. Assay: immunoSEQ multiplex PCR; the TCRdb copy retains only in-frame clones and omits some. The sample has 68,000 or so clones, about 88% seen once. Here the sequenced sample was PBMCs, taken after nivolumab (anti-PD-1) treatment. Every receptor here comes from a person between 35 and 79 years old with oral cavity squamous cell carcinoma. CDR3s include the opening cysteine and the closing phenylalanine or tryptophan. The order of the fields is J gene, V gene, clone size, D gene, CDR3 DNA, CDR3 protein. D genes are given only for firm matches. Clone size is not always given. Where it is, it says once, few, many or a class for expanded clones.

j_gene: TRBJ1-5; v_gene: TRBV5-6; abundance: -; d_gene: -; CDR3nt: TGTGCCAGCAGCTTGGGCGGGGGAAGCAATCAGCCCCAGCATTTT; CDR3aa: CASSLGGGSNQPQHF
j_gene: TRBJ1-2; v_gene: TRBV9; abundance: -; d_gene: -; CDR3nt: TGTGCCAGCAGCTCGTCCGGGACGGTGATATTCTACACCTTC; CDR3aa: CASSSSGTVIFYTF
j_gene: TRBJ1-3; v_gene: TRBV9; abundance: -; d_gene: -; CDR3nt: TGTGCCAGCAGCGCGACCCCACGAGGAAACACCATATATTTT; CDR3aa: CASSATPRGNTIYF
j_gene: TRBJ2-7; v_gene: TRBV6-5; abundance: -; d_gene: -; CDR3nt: TGTGCCAGCAGTTACCTCCACGGGGGACCCGAGCAGTACTTC; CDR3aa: CASSYLHGGPEQYF
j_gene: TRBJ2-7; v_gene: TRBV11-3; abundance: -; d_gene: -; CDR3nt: TGTGCCAGCAGCTCTGACAGCTCCTACGAGCAGTACTTC; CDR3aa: CASSSDSSYEQYF
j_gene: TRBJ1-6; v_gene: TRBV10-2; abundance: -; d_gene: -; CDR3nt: TGCGCCAGCAGTGAGTCAGGGGACTCACCCCTCCACTTT; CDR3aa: CASSESGDSPLHF
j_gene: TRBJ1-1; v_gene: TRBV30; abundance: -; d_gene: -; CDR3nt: TGTGCCTGGAGTGTACGGGGGGGGACTGAAGCTTTCTTT; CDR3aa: CAWSVRGGTEAFF
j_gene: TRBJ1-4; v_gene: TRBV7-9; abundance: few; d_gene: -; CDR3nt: TGTGCCAGCAGCTTAGACACAGAAGAAAAACTGTTTTTT; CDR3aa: CASSLDTEEKLFF
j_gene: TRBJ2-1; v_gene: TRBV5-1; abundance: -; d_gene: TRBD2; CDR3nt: TGCGCCAGCAGCTTAACCGGGACTAGCGGGATTCGGGATGAGCAGTTCTTC; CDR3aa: CASSLTGTSGIRDEQFF
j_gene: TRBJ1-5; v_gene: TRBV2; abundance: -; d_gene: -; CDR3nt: TGTGCCAGCAGTGATTTGGGGGTCAATCAGCCCCAGCATTTT; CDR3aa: CASSDLGVNQPQHF
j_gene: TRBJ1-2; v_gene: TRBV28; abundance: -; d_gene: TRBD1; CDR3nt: TGTGCCAGCAGTTTACAGGGGGCGCCGTATGGCTACACCTTC; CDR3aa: CASSLQGAPYGYTF
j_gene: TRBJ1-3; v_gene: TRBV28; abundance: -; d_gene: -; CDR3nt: TGTGCCAGCAAGGTACAGGGCTCTGGAAACACCATATATTTT; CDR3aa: CASKVQGSGNTIYF